This T cell receptor beta chain was captured by sequencing in a study of T cell repertoires in cytomegalovirus infection. Turning to the study itself: A matching HLA type, together with CMV infection, was signaled by public TCR beta signatures.

Findings of the study overall: HLA-C-restricted CMV-specific TCR beta clonotypes were dominant in the ex vivo response. The study identified carriers of CMV plus the relevant HLA from cumulative public TCR beta family frequency.

The V gene's germline CDR1 is SEHNR and CDR2 FQNEAQ (reference sequence). Unmatched junction bases numbered 6, after V lost 5 bases and J lost 4 bases. CDR3 length: 14 amino acids. TCRdb redid the calling of the reads with MiXCR, one entry per CDR3 protein. Of more than 65,000 distinct CDR3 sequences listed, roughly 44% are singletons. On this clonotype: Its cognate antigen is unknown.

The material was CD8+ T cells from cultured PBMCs, obtained from culture after CMV antigen stimulation. The gene calls are TRBV7-9 and TRBJ2-7, with TRBD2 identical over 9 bases. The sequence was collected from a human donor in good health (CMV status not recorded). Some clones in this sample may be carry-over from other donors' samples. Here the CDR3 DNA reads TGTGCCAGCAGCCTGGGACTAGCACCTTACGAGCAGTACTTC. Residues: CASSLGLAPYEQYF.